These 10 T cell receptor beta chains share one sample of origin, sequenced in a study of T cell responses to AZD1222 COVID-19 vaccine. Sequencing was performed with immunoSEQ multiplex PCR; in TCRdb, only in-frame clones are kept and a portion is missing. The repertoire holds about 56,000 clones, with roughly 88% as singletons. The material was peripheral blood, obtained on day 0 of AZD1222 vaccination. These TCRs come from an adult in good health.

CDR3 region: CASSLDRANTEAFF. In DNA, the CDR3 is TGTGCCAGCAGCCTGGACAGGGCTAACACTGAAGCTTTCTTT. The chain employs TRBV5-4 and TRBJ1-1; 8 nucleotides align to TRBD1. This CDR3 is built from 14 residues. With 4 bases clipped from V and 2 bases from J, the junction kept 4 bases outside the gene matches. Germline-derived CDR1 and CDR2 are SGHNT and YYREEE (reference sequence).

The V and J genes are TRBV6-5 and TRBJ1-1; maybe TRBD1 (5 bases). The length of the CDR3 is 15 residues. CDR1 and CDR2 (germline): MNHEY, SVGAGI. V lost 10 bases, J lost 1 base, and 19 bases lay in between. CDR3 region: CATIKPGRRNTEAFF. CDR3 DNA: TGTGCCACCATCAAACCGGGACGCAGGAACACTGAAGCTTTCTTT.

In this sample, this clone turned up once. The chain combines TRBV5-1 with TRBJ2-5; 12 bases match TRBD2. This CDR3 has 15 amino acids. V trimming: 0 bases; J trimming: 4 bases; junction bases outside the gene matches: 1. CDR1 and CDR2 from the germline V gene are SGHRS and YFSETQ. The CDR3 DNA sequence: TGCGCCAGCAGCTTGGTGGGACTAGCGGGAGAGACCCAGTACTTC. Translated: CASSLVGLAGETQYF. The variable domain in full, with the rest retrieved from reference TRBV5-1 and TRBJ2-5, is KAGVTQTPRYLIKTRGQQVTLSCSPISGHRSVSWYQQTPGQGLQFLFEYFSETQRNKGNFPGRFSGRQFSNSRSEMNVSTLELGDSALYLCASSLVGLAGETQYFGPGTRLLVL.

V is TRBV5-8 and J is TRBJ2-3, with TRBD1 matching 9 bases. J was trimmed by 2 bases and V by 5 bases; bases with no gene match: 6. CDR1 SGHTS and CDR2 YDEGEE come from the germline V gene. The CDR3 runs to 15 residues. In nucleotides, the CDR3 is TGTGCCAGCAGTTCCGGACAGGGGTCCACAGATACGCAGTATTTT. Its protein product is CASSSGQGSTDTQYF.

V is TRBV5-1 and J is TRBJ1-4; D is possibly TRBD1 (5 bases). The CDR3 has 16 amino acids. Trimming cost V 2 bases and J 2 bases, with 13 bases left between them. Germline CDR1 reads SGHRS; CDR2 reads YFSETQ. The CDR3 loop is CASSFSRDPTNEKLFF. For the CDR3, the DNA is TGCGCCAGCAGCTTCAGCCGGGACCCGACTAATGAAAAACTGTTTTTT.

V and J are TRBV27 and TRBJ1-1; maybe TRBD1 (6 bases). The CDR3 loop spans 15 amino acids. The V and J ends lost 6 bases and 5 bases respectively, with 19 bases between them. The germline V gene has CDR1 MNHEY and CDR2 SMNVEV (reference sequence). As DNA, the CDR3 is TGTGCCAGCAGAGGGGTAGGGGGGTGGGGGACTGAAGCTTTCTTT. Amino acids: CASRGVGGWGTEAFF.

The rearrangement joins TRBV5-3 to TRBJ1-5; the D is unclear. TRBV5-3 is flagged as an ORF with uncertain function. This CDR3 region has 13 residues. The V end was cut by 1 base, the J end by 0 bases, with 2 bases between. The CDR3 sequence: CARSLNSNQPQHF. In nucleotides, the CDR3 is TGTGCCAGAAGCTTGAATAGCAATCAGCCCCAGCATTTT.

V usage is TRBV5-1 and J usage is TRBJ2-5; D not resolved. The CDR3 is made up of 16 amino acids. Per the germline V gene, CDR1 is SGHRS and CDR2 is YFSETQ. Trimming left V 0 bases short and J 0 bases short, with 12 bases between. The CDR3 DNA reads as TGCGCCAGCAGCTTGGGATCAAAGAGTAACCAAGAGACCCAGTACTTC. Protein: CASSLGSKSNQETQYF.

This clone was picked up a small number of times. V is TRBV5-6 and J is TRBJ1-2, with a possible D match to TRBD1 (6 bases). Deletions cut 4 bases from V and 3 bases from J, with 13 bases between. The germline gives CDR1 SGHDT, CDR2 YYEEEE. The CDR3 has 14 residues. The CDR3 spells CASSTGRRDYGYTF. In nucleotides, the CDR3 is TGTGCCAGCAGCACAGGGAGGAGGGACTATGGCTACACCTTC.

The V call is TRBV5-4, the J call TRBJ1-4; possibly TRBD1 for D (5 bases). V was clipped by 3 bases and J by 5 bases, with 14 bases between them. Germline-derived CDR1 and CDR2 are SGHNT and YYREEE (reference sequence). The CDR3 spans 15 residues. The CDR3 region is CASSSTGRTNEKLFF. In DNA, the CDR3 is TGTGCCAGCAGCTCAACGGGACGGACGAATGAAAAACTGTTTTTT.